The 28 T cell receptor beta chains reported below all come from one sample, sequenced in a study of cytomegalovirus exposure and HLA in healthy donors. Primers: 60 Vbeta forward and 13 Jbeta reverse. The table came from immunoSEQ multiplex PCR; TCRdb's copy has only in-frame clones and leaves some out. The data hold hundreds of thousands of clones, with 76% observed a single time. The sequenced sample consisted of PBMCs. Every receptor here comes from a man aged 18 to 29 in good health and CMV-seronegative.

V usage is TRBV6-6 and J usage is TRBJ2-7, with D possibly being TRBD2 (5 bases). The CDR3 runs to 13 residues. V dropped 6 bases and J dropped 3 bases, with 12 bases sitting between them. Germline CDR1 and CDR2: MNHNY and SVGAGI (reference sequence). The CDR3 DNA sequence: TGTGCCAGCAGAGAGGGCCAGGACTACGAGCAGTACTTC. It specifies CASREGQDYEQYF.

As to this clone: The junction does not match germline at one end; this may be a read error. This chain joins TRBV7-9 and TRBJ1-2; 10 nucleotides agree with TRBD1. The CDR3 covers 16 residues. CDR1 is SEHNR and CDR2 is FQNEAQ in the germline V gene (reference sequence). The CDR3 here is CSSSFPGQGTNYGYTF. DNA of the CDR3: TGTTCCAGCAGCTTCCCGGGACAGGGGACGAACTATGGCTACACCTTC.

The V call is TRBV13, the J call TRBJ2-3, with D unresolved. CDR3 size: 13 residues. Trimming left V 4 bases short and J 0 bases short, with 5 bases between. CDR1 PRHDT and CDR2 FYEKMQ come from the germline V gene (reference sequence). The CDR3 reads CASSYESTDTQYF. CDR3 sequence (DNA): TGTGCCAGCAGCTACGAGAGCACAGATACGCAGTATTTT.

In its sample, this clone was seen a few times. The genes are TRBV15 and TRBJ2-3; 8 bases are shared with TRBD2. The CDR3 length is 15 residues. With 5 bases clipped from V and 0 bases from J, the junction kept 4 bases outside the gene matches. Germline CDR1 and CDR2: LNHNV and YYDKDF (reference sequence). Here the CDR3 reads CATSVSGESTDTQYF. CDR3 nucleotides: TGTGCCACCAGCGTTAGCGGGGAAAGCACAGATACGCAGTATTTT.

The chain recombines TRBV27 with TRBJ2-1, with 12 bases identical to TRBD1. The CDR3 contains 15 residues. Germline values: CDR1 MNHEY, CDR2 SMNVEV (reference sequence). Trimming at V came to 5 bases and at J to 7 bases, leaving 6 bases not matched to a gene. CDR3 region: CASSPGTGGWNEQFF. CDR3 nucleotide sequence: TGTGCCAGCAGTCCCGGGACAGGGGGCTGGAATGAGCAGTTCTTC.

The genes are TRBV19 and TRBJ1-3; D is perhaps TRBD1 (5 bases). The germline V gene encodes CDR1 LNHDA and CDR2 SQIVND (reference sequence). Trimming took off 7 bases at V and 0 bases at J, with 16 bases between the two ends. This CDR3 comprises 16 residues. This CDR3 reads CASKGRRLSSGNTIYF. CDR3 coding DNA: TGTGCCAGTAAGGGGCGACGTCTTAGCTCTGGAAACACCATATATTTT.

This chain links TRBV6-5 with TRBJ2-1; 8 bases match TRBD2. From germline, CDR1 is MNHEY and CDR2 SVGAGI. The length of the CDR3 is 14 residues. With V trimmed by 6 bases and J by 8 bases, 9 bases remained unmatched. The CDR3 spells CASRPGLEPDEQFF. The DNA for the CDR3 is TGTGCCAGCAGACCGGGACTAGAACCCGATGAGCAGTTCTTC.

This rearrangement joins TRBV9 to TRBJ2-1; 9 bases agree with TRBD1. CDR1 is SGDLS, CDR2 YYNGEE, per germline. V trimming: 3 bases; J trimming: 3 bases; junction bases outside the gene matches: 7. The CDR3 runs 16 residues. The CDR3 spells CASSGTGTGIYNEQFF. CDR3 DNA: TGTGCCAGCAGCGGAACCGGGACAGGGATCTACAATGAGCAGTTCTTC.

This sequence joins TRBV7-6 and TRBJ2-5; TRBD1 agrees at 8 bases. CDR3 length: 15 residues. V shed 1 base, J shed 8 bases, and the junction held 9 bases outside the gene matches. Germline V gene data show CDR1 as SGHVS and CDR2 as FNYEAQ. CDR3 nucleotide sequence: TGTGCCAGCAGCTTAGACCGGACAGGGCGGGATACCCAGTACTTC. It codes for CASSLDRTGRDTQYF.

Remarks on this clone: The identical CDR3 is also encoded by other nucleotide sequences in the sample. The gene calls are TRBV5-1 and TRBJ1-2, with a tentative D call TRBD1 (6 bases). Trimming removed 5 bases at V and 2 bases at J, with 10 bases between. The CDR3 spans 13 residues. Germline CDR1 SGHRS, CDR2 YFSETQ. The CDR3 protein is CASSSGQNYGYTF. DNA for the CDR3: TGCGCCAGCAGTTCCGGACAGAACTATGGCTACACCTTC.

V is TRBV19 and J is TRBJ1-2, with 7 bases that match TRBD1. Germline trimming cut 6 bases from V and 0 bases from J; bases unmatched to any gene: 10. Germline V gene sequence: CDR1 LNHDA, CDR2 SQIVND (reference sequence). The CDR3 spans 16 residues. In nucleotides, the CDR3 is TGTGCCAGTAGCTCCGAGACAGGGTACTCTAACTATGGCTACACCTTC. Translating it yields CASSSETGYSNYGYTF.

This rearrangement joins TRBV29-1 to TRBJ2-7; 12 bases are shared with TRBD1. The J segment lost 5 bases and the V segment lost 7 bases, leaving 3 bases of the junction unmatched. The CDR3 spans 12 residues. Germline V gene sequence: CDR1 SQVTM, CDR2 ANQGSEA. In DNA, the CDR3 is TGCAGCGGAGGGACAGGGGGCCACGAGCAGTACTTC. Encoded protein: CSGGTGGHEQYF.

The chain uses TRBV28 and TRBJ1-2; unclear D gene. The germline CDR1 and CDR2 sequences are MDHEN and SYDVKM. Trimming took 4 bases from V and 2 from J, leaving 17 bases between them. CDR3 size: 16 residues. The CDR3 loop is CASSSGYIRLNYGYTF. CDR3 in DNA: TGTGCCAGCAGTTCGGGGTATATCCGATTAAACTATGGCTACACCTTC.

The chain couples TRBV5-6 to TRBJ2-3, with 7 bases lining up with TRBD2. The ends lost 6 bases at V and 7 bases at J; junction bases unmatched: 14. Looked up from germline, CDR1 is SGHDT and CDR2 is YYEEEE. There are 15 residues in the CDR3. Written as DNA, the CDR3 is TGTGCCAGCAACCCCCCCGGCGGGAGTGTAAATACGCAGTATTTT. Translated: CASNPPGGSVNTQYF.

The rearrangement joins TRBV6-5 to TRBJ2-5; 11 bases are a match to TRBD2. The CDR3 has 15 residues. Germline CDR1 MNHEY, CDR2 SVGAGI. The ends lost 0 bases at V and 7 bases at J; junction bases unmatched: 4. The CDR3, as DNA: TGTGCCAGCAGTTACTCGGGGCTAGCGGGAGGGACCCAGTACTTC. This translates into CASSYSGLAGGTQYF.

The CDR3 bases are TGTGCCAGTAGTATAAACCCGGGGGGCCGAATGAACATTCAGTACTTC. Translation gives CASSINPGGRMNIQYF. V is TRBV19 and J is TRBJ2-4; D might be TRBD2 (7 bases). This CDR3 has 16 residues. CDR1 and CDR2 (germline): LNHDA, SQIVND (reference sequence). The V gene lost 2 bases and the J gene lost 7 bases, with 18 bases spanning the gap.

This chain links TRBV21-1 with TRBJ1-2. TRBV21-1 is deemed a pseudogene. The CDR3 is 12 residues long. The DNA for the CDR3 is TGTGCCAGCCGGGGGGAGTGCTATGGCTACACCTTC. Protein product: CASRGECYGYTF.

This clone occurred a few times. V and J are TRBV28 and TRBJ2-7, with TRBD2 as a possible D gene (6 bases). The V gene's germline CDR1 is MDHEN and CDR2 SYDVKM. The CDR3 extends over 16 amino acids. Trimming took 2 bases from V and 1 from J, leaving 15 bases between them. CDR3 bases: TGTGCCAGCAGTTTAGGGGGGTCGGGGGTATCCTACGAGCAGTACTTC. Encoded protein: CASSLGGSGVSYEQYF.

This chain joins TRBV5-1 and TRBJ1-2; D may be TRBD1 (5 bases). Trimming removed 2 bases from V and 2 bases from J, with 16 bases in between. Germline lookup yields CDR1 SGHRS and CDR2 YFSETQ. The CDR3 loop spans 16 amino acids. The CDR3 DNA is TGCGCCAGCAGCTTTACAACAGGCCACTCAAACTATGGCTACACCTTC. As protein: CASSFTTGHSNYGYTF.

The rearrangement links TRBV28 to TRBJ2-7; 9 bases are a match to TRBD1. Trimming took 5 bases from V and 12 from J; bases not matched to a gene: 11. From germline, CDR1 is MDHEN and CDR2 SYDVKM. The CDR3 is 13 amino acids. This CDR3 is CASSPWDRASWYF. The CDR3 coding sequence is TGTGCCAGCAGTCCGTGGGACAGGGCTTCGTGGTACTTC.

This chain links TRBV30 with TRBJ2-7, with 8 bases that match TRBD2. The CDR3 loop spans 14 amino acids. CDR1 and CDR2 from the germline V gene are GTSNPN and SVGIG (reference sequence). J lost 1 base, V lost 1 base, and 3 bases had no gene match. The CDR3 reads CAWSEPGGSYEQYF. The DNA of the CDR3 is TGTGCCTGGAGTGAGCCGGGGGGGTCCTACGAGCAGTACTTC.

The chain joins TRBV19 to TRBJ2-7; D is ambiguous. V was shortened by 3 bases and J by 0 bases, with 15 bases between the two germline ends. The CDR3 spans 16 residues. Germline V gives CDR1 LNHDA, CDR2 SQIVND (reference sequence). CDR3 region: CASSIGEPLGSYEQYF. The DNA of the CDR3 is TGTGCCAGTAGTATTGGAGAGCCCCTGGGCTCCTACGAGCAGTACTTC.

This clone showed up just a few times. For the CDR3, the DNA is TGTGCCAGCAGCTTGGGGGCGCAGGTTAATGAAAAACTGTTTTTT. Translation: CASSLGAQVNEKLFF. The chain recombines TRBV5-4 with TRBJ1-4; D is unresolved. CDR3 length equals 15 residues. CDR1 is SGHNT and CDR2 is YYREEE in the germline V gene (reference sequence). V shed 0 bases and J shed 4 bases, with 10 bases lying between them.

J is TRBJ1-6 and V is TRBV2; a possible D gene is TRBD1 (5 bases). The V gene lost 4 bases and the J gene lost 9 bases, with 19 bases spanning the gap. CDR3 size: 16 residues. Per germline, CDR1 SNHLY and CDR2 FYNNEI. The chain's CDR3 is CASSAGRQRLGSPLHF. In nucleotides, the CDR3 is TGTGCCAGCAGTGCCGGACGACAGAGATTAGGTTCACCCCTCCACTTT. The whole variable domain, remainder taken from reference TRBV2 and TRBJ1-6, is EPEVTQTPSHQVTQMGQEVILRCVPISNHLYFYWYRQILGQKVEFLVSFYNNEISEKSEIFDDQFSVERPDGSNFTLKIRSTKLEDSAMYFCASSAGRQRLGSPLHFGNGTRLTVT.

V usage is TRBV5-6 and J usage is TRBJ2-7; 12 nucleotides agree with TRBD2. CDR1 is SGHDT, CDR2 YYEEEE, per germline. The CDR3 contains 15 residues. V lost 2 bases to trimming and J lost 2 bases; unmatched junction nucleotides: 2. CDR3 in DNA: TGTGCCAGCAGCTTACTAGCGGGAGGACCCTACGAGCAGTACTTC. Its translation: CASSLLAGGPYEQYF.

The chain employs TRBV14 and TRBJ2-2; 12 bases align to TRBD2. The CDR3 runs 14 residues. V gave up 6 bases and J gave up 5 bases; unmatched junction bases: 1. The germline gives CDR1 SGHDN, CDR2 FVKESK. CDR3 coding DNA: TGTGCCAGCAGGACTAGCGGGAGTACCGGGGAGCTGTTTTTT. The encoded protein is CASRTSGSTGELFF.

This clone showed up just once. V is TRBV6-5 and J is TRBJ2-7; 9 bases are a match to TRBD1. V shed 6 bases and J 5 bases; nucleotides not matched to a gene: 8. Germline-derived CDR1 and CDR2 are MNHEY and SVGAGI. This CDR3 has 14 amino acids. The CDR3 loop reads CASSPGTGLNEQYF. The CDR3 region has the DNA TGTGCCAGCAGCCCCGGGACAGGGCTGAACGAGCAGTACTTC.

This clone showed up just a few times. The chain links TRBV15 to TRBJ1-1; D remains unclear. Trimming pared 5 bases from V and 4 bases from J, leaving 11 bases between. Germline V gene lookup returns CDR1 LNHNV and CDR2 YYDKDF (reference sequence). This CDR3 has 13 amino acids. The CDR3 loop is CATSAGRGTEAFF. The CDR3 DNA sequence: TGTGCCACCAGCGCGGGCCGAGGCACTGAAGCTTTCTTT.